This T cell receptor beta chain came from a study of human T cells and chemical hapten exposure. Overall study: Small differences in pooled library volume mainly drove the variation in TCR yields per sample. Study-wide findings and caveats: After DPC sensitization, TCRs above 1 in 1000 frequency showed no change.

In the authors' methods: TCRs per sample had a median of around 100,000 and ranged from about 20,000 to 750,000. TCRdb used MiXCR to reprocess the RACE reads, holding one entry per CDR3 protein. The V and J calls, along with clone size, are taken from TCRdb and not from the paper's own processing. The table records around 31,000 distinct CDR3 sequences, 6.5% to 8.5% of them present only once. Time point denoted: healthy volunteer bleed at 2 weeks. Total RNA was isolated from unfractionated whole blood. Per the germline V gene, CDR1 is MNHNS and CDR2 is SASEGT. This CDR3 has 13 residues. V was shortened by 2 bases and J by 10 bases, with 9 bases between the two germline ends. Comments on this clonotype: Its target is unknown.

The sample consisted of whole blood. The chain combines TRBV6-1 with TRBJ1-6; D is ambiguous. This sequence was found in a human donor in good health. Some clones in this sample may be carry-over from other donors' samples. CDR3 DNA sequence: TGTGCCAGCAGTGAACAGGAGAGGTCACCCCTCCACTTT. Translated: CASSEQERSPLHF.